A selection of T cell receptor beta chains follows, all from one sample in a study of T cell responses to AZD1222 COVID-19 vaccine. Sequencing was performed with immunoSEQ multiplex PCR; in TCRdb, only in-frame clones are kept and a portion is missing. The sample includes about 180,000 clones, 88% seen only once; the top ten take roughly 10%. The source material was peripheral blood, sampled 28 days after the second AZD1222 dose. The receptors were gathered from an adult who received the AZD1222 COVID-19 vaccine. CDR3s include the opening cysteine and the closing phenylalanine or tryptophan. The D gene is left open where the match is weak.

d_call v_call cdr3_aa
- TRBV6-5 CASSSDGVTQYF
- TRBV7-3 CASSPTGSPGRGYTF
- TRBV7-9 CASSLGPTAEAFF
- TRBV28 CASSLYGGLISGANVLTF
- TRBV7-2 CASSLTPGQIYSNQPQHF
- TRBV3-1/TRBV3-2 CASSPLVRQDRNYGYTF
- TRBV24-1 CATSDPGTDRGGETQYF
- TRBV24-1 CATSDRNEQFF
- TRBV3-1/TRBV3-2 CASSATTDSGNTIYF
- TRBV5-1 CASSPLGRMGNTEAFF
TRBD1 TRBV7-8 CASSLPDRNTYSNQPQHF
TRBD1 TRBV5-6 CASSPGTGGAIGELFF
- TRBV6-5 CASRNSGDTGELFF
- TRBV19 CATRVRGTGELFF
- TRBV6-5 CASSYSGARGNTEAFF
- TRBV6-4 CASSDPSSEGGYGYTF
- TRBV7-9 CASSLRGVGEKLFF
TRBD1 TRBV4-2 CASSQPGQGGAGTGELFF
TRBD2 TRBV30 CAWSEGLAGGQETQYF
TRBD2 TRBV9 CASSGPGLAAYNEQFF
- TRBV29-1 CSWRSIYEQYF
- TRBV6-1 CASSDVGQGETQYF
- TRBV3-1/TRBV3-2 CASSQLGGVDTIYF
- TRBV5-6 CASSLAGGEKLFF
TRBD2 TRBV11-1 CASSESGGFYNEQFF
TRBD2 TRBV9 CASTFSGGALNEQFF
TRBD1 TRBV5-1 CASSRGQGAGNEQYF
TRBD2 TRBV19 CASSIVAGADTQYF
TRBD1 TRBV7-8 CASSPGQGGRVSYGYTF
TRBD1 TRBV12-5 CASGIPGQGSRNYGYTF
- TRBV7-8 CASSFGQSMGNQPQHF
- TRBV7-2 CASSFSLRTEAFF
TRBD1 TRBV15 CATSRGGGQGNTEAFF
- TRBV3-1/TRBV3-2 CASSQDAGKQYF
TRBD1 TRBV7-9 CASNRLGTGAYEQYF
TRBD2 TRBV4-1 CASSLREGRGADTQYF
- TRBV30 CAWSANSNEKLFF
- TRBV6-1 CASSELDGYHGYTF
TRBD1 TRBV19 CASSMWAGTGRQPQHF
TRBD1 TRBV11-3 CASSTPWDRGQETQYF
TRBD2 TRBV28 CASTTSGGGPYNEQFF
- TRBV5-1 CASSLEVSQPQHF
TRBD1 TRBV25-1 CASSKTGPGNQPQHF
TRBD2 TRBV23-1 CASSQERLTSGVVNEQFF
TRBD1 TRBV30 CAWDHGQGASGNTIYF